Reported below is one T cell receptor beta chain. The antigen is undetermined. The CDR3 is 13 residues long. Germline V CDR1 and CDR2: DFQATT, SNEGSKA (reference sequence). This sample is part of a study of T cells in Graves' hyperthyroidism and ophthalmopathy. Study-level results: Separation of ophthalmopathy from stable hyperthyroidism was achieved by a 13 V-J model.

Amplified regions were TCR beta CDR3 sequences from RNA transcripts. Researchers ran a first-round RT-PCR on the TCR CDR3 using the HTBI primer set. TCRdb used MiXCR to reprocess the multiplex PCR reads, holding one entry per CDR3 protein. The table shows 730,000 or so distinct CDR3 sequences, with 18% occurring only once. The chain employs TRBV20-1 and TRBJ1-1, with 7 nucleotides matching TRBD1. Source material: blood. This TCR was recovered from a woman aged 45-60 years with Graves' hyperthyroidism that later progressed to Graves' ophthalmopathy. The CDR3 DNA reads TGCGTTCCCGACAGGGAAGCATGGACTGAAGCTTTCTTT. It translates to CVPDREAWTEAFF.